This T cell receptor beta chain was documented in a study of T cells after yellow fever vaccination. At the level of the study: With SMART-Seq v4 Ultra Low Input, the fractions containing low cell numbers were prepared.

Template switching with 5'RACE generated the TCR cDNA and added a universal primer site and UMIs. TCRdb called the 5' RACE reads again in MiXCR, with one record for every CDR3 protein. The profile shows more than 300,000 distinct CDR3 sequences, about 6.9% of them singletons. This clonotype was found many times. No antigen is known for it. Whole-study results and caveats: The secondary T-cell response peaked on day 5, not day 15, but was weaker.

From germline, CDR1 is SGHAT and CDR2 FQDESV (reference sequence). The CDR3 extends over 15 amino acids. J lost 4 bases, V lost 4 bases, and 5 bases had no gene match. This TCR was sampled from a man between 18 and 29 years old who received the YFV17D yellow fever vaccine. The source was PBMCs, collected about 41 days after the first yellow fever vaccination. V usage is TRBV11-1 and J usage is TRBJ2-4, with 9 bases lining up with TRBD1. CDR3 bases: TGTGCCAGCAGCTCCTCACAGGGGGCGAAAAACATTCAGTACTTC. This translates into CASSSSQGAKNIQYF.